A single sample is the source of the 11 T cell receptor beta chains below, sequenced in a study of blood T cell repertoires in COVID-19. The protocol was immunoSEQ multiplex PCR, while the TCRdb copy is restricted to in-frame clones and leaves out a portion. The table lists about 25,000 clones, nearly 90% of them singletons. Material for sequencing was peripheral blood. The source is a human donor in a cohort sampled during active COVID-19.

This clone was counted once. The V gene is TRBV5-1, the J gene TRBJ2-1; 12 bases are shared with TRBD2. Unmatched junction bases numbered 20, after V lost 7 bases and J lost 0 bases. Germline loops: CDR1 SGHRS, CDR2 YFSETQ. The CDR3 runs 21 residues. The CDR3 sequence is CASQPITTGLAGSSSYNEQFF. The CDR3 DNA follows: TGCGCCAGCCAACCTATTACAACGGGACTAGCGGGCTCCAGCTCCTACAATGAGCAGTTCTTC.

The CDR3 nucleotides are TGTGCCTGGAGTGTACAGGGTGGAGATGCTTTCTTT. Encoded protein: CAWSVQGGDAFF. The genes are TRBV30 and TRBJ1-1, with D perhaps TRBD1 (6 bases). The germline V gene encodes CDR1 GTSNPN and CDR2 SVGIG (reference sequence). The CDR3 has 12 amino acids. V was cut by 0 bases and J by 11 bases, with 13 bases left in between.

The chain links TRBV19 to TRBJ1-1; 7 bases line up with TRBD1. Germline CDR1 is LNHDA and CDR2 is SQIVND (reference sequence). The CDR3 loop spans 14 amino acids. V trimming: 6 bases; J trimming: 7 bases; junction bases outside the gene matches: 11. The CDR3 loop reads CASSNRQGTDEAFF. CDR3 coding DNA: TGTGCCAGTAGCAATAGGCAAGGGACAGATGAAGCTTTCTTT.

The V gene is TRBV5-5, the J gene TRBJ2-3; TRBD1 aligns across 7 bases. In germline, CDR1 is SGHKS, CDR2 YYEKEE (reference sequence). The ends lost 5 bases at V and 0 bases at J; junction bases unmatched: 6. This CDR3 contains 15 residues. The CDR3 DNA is TGTGCCAGCAGGGATTACAGGGGTAGCACAGATACGCAGTATTTT. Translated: CASRDYRGSTDTQYF.

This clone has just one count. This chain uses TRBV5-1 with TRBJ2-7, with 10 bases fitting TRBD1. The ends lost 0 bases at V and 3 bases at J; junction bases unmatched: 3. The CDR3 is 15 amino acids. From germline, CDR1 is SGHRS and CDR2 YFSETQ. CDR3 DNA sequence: TGCGCCAGCAGCTTGGAGACAGGGGGCCACTACGAGCAGTACTTC. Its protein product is CASSLETGGHYEQYF.

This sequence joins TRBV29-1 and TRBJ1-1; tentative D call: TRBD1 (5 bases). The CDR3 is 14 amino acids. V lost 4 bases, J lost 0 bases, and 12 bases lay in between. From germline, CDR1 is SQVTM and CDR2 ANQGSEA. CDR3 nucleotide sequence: TGCAGCGTTGCGACAGTTATACTGAACACTGAAGCTTTCTTT. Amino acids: CSVATVILNTEAFF.

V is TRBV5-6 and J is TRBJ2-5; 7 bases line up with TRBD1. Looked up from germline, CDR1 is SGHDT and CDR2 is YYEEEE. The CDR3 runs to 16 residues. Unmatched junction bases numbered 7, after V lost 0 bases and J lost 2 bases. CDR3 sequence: CASSLAVTGNQETQYF. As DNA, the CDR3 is TGTGCCAGCAGCTTGGCCGTGACAGGGAATCAAGAGACCCAGTACTTC.

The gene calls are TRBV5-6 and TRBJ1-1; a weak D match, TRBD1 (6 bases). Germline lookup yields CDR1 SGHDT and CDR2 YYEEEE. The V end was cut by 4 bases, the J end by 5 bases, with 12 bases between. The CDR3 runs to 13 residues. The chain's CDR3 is CASSHLRGTEAFF. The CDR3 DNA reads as TGTGCCAGCAGCCACCTCAGGGGTACTGAAGCTTTCTTT.

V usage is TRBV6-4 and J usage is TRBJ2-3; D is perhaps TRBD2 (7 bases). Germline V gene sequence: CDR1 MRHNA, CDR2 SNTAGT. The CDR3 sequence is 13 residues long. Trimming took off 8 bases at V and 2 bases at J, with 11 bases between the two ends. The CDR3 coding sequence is TGTGCCAGCGGAGCGGGACACACAGATACGCAGTATTTT. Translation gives CASGAGHTDTQYF.

The CDR3 loop is CASSYPTGGEQYF. For the CDR3, the DNA is TGTGCCAGCAGTTACCCAACAGGGGGCGAGCAGTACTTC. The chain combines TRBV6-5 with TRBJ2-7, with TRBD1 matching 8 bases. The CDR3 is made up of 13 amino acids. The junction had 3 bases not matched to a gene; V was cut back by 2 bases and J by 6 bases. In germline, CDR1 is MNHEY, CDR2 SVGAGI.

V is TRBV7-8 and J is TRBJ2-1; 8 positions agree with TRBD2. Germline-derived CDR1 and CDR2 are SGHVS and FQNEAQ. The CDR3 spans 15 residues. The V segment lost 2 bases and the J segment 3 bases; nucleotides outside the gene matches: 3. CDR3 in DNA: TGTGCCAGCAGCTTAAAGCGGGAGTTCTACAATGAGCAGTTCTTC. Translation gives CASSLKREFYNEQFF.